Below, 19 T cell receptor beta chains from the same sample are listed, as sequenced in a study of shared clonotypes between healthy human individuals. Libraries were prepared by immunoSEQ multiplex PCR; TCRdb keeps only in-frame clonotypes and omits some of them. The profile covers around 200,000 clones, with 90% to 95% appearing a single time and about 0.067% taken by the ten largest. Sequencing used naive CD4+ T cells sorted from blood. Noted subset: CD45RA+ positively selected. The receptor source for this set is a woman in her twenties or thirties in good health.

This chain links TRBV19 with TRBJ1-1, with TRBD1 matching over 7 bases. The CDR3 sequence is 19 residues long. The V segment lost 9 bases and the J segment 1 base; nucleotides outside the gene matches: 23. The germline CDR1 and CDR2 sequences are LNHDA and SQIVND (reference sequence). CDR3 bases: TGTGCCAGCACCCAGAGGGGGCCGGGACTCCTTAAGGGGAACACTGAAGCTTTCTTT. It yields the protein CASTQRGPGLLKGNTEAFF.

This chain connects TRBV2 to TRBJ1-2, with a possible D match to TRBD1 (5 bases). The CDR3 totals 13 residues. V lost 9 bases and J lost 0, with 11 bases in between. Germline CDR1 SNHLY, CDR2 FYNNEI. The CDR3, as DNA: TGTGCCAGTCGTCGGGGCTCTAACTATGGCTACACCTTC. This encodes CASRRGSNYGYTF.

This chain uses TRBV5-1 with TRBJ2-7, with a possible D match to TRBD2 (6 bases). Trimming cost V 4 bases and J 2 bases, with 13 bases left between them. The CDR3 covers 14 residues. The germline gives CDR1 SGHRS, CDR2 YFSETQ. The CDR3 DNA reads TGCGCCAGCAGCCCCAGCGGGCCGCCCTACGAGCAGTACTTC. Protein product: CASSPSGPPYEQYF.

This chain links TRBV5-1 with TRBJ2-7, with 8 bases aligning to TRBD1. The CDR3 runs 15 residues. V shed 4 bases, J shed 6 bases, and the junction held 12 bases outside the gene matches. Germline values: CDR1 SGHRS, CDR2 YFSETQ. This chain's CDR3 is CASSKDGQGAGEQYF. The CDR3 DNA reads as TGCGCCAGCAGCAAGGATGGGCAGGGGGCTGGCGAGCAGTACTTC.

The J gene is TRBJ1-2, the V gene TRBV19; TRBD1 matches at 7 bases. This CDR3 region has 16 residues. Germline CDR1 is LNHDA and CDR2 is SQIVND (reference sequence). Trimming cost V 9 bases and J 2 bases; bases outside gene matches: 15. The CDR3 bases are TGTGCCAGGACCAACCACGGGGGACAGAAAAACTATGGCTACACCTTC. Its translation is CARTNHGGQKNYGYTF.

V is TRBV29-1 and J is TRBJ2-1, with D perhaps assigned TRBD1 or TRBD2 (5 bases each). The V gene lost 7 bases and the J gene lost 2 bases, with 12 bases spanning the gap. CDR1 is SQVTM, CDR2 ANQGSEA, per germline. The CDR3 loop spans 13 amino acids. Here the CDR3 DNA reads TGCAGCGGAAGGGGAGACACCTACAATGAGCAGTTCTTC. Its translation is CSGRGDTYNEQFF.

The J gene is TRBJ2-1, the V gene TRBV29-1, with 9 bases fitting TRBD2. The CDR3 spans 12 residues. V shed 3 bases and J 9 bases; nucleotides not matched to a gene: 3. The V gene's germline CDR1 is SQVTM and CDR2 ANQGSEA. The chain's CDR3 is CSVDAGGFEQFF. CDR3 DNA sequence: TGCAGCGTTGACGCGGGAGGGTTTGAGCAGTTCTTC.

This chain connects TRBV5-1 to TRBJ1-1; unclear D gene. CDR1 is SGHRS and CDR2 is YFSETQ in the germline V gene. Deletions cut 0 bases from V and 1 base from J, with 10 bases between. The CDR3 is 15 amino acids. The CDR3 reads CASSLVDLRNTEAFF. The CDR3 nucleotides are TGCGCCAGCAGCTTGGTAGACCTAAGGAACACTGAAGCTTTCTTT.

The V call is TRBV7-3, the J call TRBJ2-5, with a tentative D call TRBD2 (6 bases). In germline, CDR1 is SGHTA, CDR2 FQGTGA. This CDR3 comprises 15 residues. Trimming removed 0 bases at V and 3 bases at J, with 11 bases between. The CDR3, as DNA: TGTGCCAGCAGCTTAACTAGCGGTCGGGAAGAGACCCAGTACTTC. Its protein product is CASSLTSGREETQYF.

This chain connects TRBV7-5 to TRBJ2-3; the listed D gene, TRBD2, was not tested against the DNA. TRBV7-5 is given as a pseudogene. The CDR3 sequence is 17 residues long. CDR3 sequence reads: CASSSSGTSGKSNTQYF. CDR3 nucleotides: TGTGCCAGCAGCTCATCCGGGACTAGCGGGAAGTCCAATACGCAGTATTTT.

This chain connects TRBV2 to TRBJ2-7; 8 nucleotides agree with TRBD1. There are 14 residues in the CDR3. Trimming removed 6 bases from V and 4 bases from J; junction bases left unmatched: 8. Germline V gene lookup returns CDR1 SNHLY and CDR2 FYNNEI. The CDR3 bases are TGTGCCAGCAGCCGACAGGGGACGGGATACGAGCAGTACTTC. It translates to CASSRQGTGYEQYF. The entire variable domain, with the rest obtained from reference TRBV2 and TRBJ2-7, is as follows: EPEVTQTPSHQVTQMGQEVILRCVPISNHLYFYWYRQILGQKVEFLVSFYNNEISEKSEIFDDQFSVERPDGSNFTLKIRSTKLEDSAMYFCASSRQGTGYEQYFGPGTRLTVT.

DNA of the CDR3: TGTGCCAGCAGCTTCACAGATACGCAGTATTTT. Its protein is CASSFTDTQYF. The rearrangement links TRBV7-9 to TRBJ2-3, with D unclear. There are 11 residues in the CDR3. Deletions cut 3 bases from V and 2 bases from J, with 0 bases between. Per the germline V gene, CDR1 is SEHNR and CDR2 is FQNEAQ (reference sequence). The full variable domain, rest sourced from reference TRBV7-9 and TRBJ2-3, is DTGVSQNPRHKITKRGQNVTFRCDPISEHNRLYWYRQTLGQGPEFLTYFQNEAQLEKSRLLSDRFSAERPKGSFSTLEIQRTEQGDSAMYLCASSFTDTQYFGPGTRLTVL.

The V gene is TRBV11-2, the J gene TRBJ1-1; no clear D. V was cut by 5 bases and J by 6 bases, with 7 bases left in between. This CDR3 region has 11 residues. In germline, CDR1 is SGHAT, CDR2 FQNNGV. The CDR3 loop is CASSPVSEAFF. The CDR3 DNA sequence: TGTGCCAGCAGCCCAGTTTCTGAAGCTTTCTTT.

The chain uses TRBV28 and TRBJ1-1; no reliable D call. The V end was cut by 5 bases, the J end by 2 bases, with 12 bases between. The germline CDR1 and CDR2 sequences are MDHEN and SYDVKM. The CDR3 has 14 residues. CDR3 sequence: CASSPLGRNTEAFF. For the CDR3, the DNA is TGTGCCAGCAGTCCGTTGGGCAGAAACACTGAAGCTTTCTTT.

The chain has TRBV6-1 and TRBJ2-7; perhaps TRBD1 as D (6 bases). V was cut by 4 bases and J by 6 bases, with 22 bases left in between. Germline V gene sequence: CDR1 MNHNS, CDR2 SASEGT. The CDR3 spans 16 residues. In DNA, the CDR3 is TGTGCCAGCAGTGCCTTCCTGGGGCAGGGGACCTTCGAGCAGTACTTC. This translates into CASSAFLGQGTFEQYF.

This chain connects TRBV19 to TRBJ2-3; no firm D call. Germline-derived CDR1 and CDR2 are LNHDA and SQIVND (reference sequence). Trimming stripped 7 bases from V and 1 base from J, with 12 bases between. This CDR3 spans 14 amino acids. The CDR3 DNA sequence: TGTGCCAGTAATTCACGGACCGGCACAGATACGCAGTATTTT. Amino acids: CASNSRTGTDTQYF.

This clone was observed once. The CDR3 nucleotides read TGTGCCAGCAGTTACTCGACAGGCAGCACAGATACGCAGTATTTT. Protein: CASSYSTGSTDTQYF. V and J are TRBV6-5 and TRBJ2-3, with D tentatively TRBD1 (6 bases). The CDR3 is 15 amino acids. V was cut by 0 bases and J by 0 bases, with 7 bases left in between. CDR1 MNHEY and CDR2 SVGAGI come from the germline V gene.

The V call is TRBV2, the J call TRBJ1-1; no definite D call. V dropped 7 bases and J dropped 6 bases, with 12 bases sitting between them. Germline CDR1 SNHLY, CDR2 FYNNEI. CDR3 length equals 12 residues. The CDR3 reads CASNLRTPEAFF. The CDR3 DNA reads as TGTGCCAGCAATCTGCGTACCCCTGAAGCTTTCTTT.

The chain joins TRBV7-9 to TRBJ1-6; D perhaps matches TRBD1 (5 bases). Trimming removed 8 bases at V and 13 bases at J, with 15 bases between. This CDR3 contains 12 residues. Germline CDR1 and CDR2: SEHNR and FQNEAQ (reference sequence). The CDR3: CASGSGQVPLHF. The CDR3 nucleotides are TGTGCCAGCGGGTCGGGGCAAGTGCCCCTCCACTTT.